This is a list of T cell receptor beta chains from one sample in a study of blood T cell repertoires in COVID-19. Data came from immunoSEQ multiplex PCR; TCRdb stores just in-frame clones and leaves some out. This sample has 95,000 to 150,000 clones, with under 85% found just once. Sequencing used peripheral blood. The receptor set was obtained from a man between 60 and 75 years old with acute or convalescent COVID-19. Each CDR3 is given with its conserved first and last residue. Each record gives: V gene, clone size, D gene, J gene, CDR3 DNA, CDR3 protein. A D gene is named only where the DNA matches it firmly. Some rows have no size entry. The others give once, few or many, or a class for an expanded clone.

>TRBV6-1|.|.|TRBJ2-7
TGTGCCAGCAGTGAAGGAGACATCTCCTACGAGCAGTACTTC
CASSEGDISYEQYF
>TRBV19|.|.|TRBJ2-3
TGTGCCAGTACCAATGACAGGAACGTTGGTACGCAGTATTTT
CASTNDRNVGTQYF
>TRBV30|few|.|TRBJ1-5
TGTGCCTGGAGTGGGGACACTAGCAATCAGCCCCAGCATTTT
CAWSGDTSNQPQHF
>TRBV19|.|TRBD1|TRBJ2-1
TGTGCCAGTAGTCCTACAGGGGGGATTAATGAGCAGTTCTTC
CASSPTGGINEQFF
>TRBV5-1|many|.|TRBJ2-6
TGCGCCAGCAGCTTGGACAACTCTGGGGCCAACGTCCTGACTTTC
CASSLDNSGANVLTF
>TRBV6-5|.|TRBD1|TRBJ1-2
TGTGCCAGCCGTTCTGCGCCGGGACAGATAAACTATGGCTACACCTTC
CASRSAPGQINYGYTF
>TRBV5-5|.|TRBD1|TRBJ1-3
TGTGCCAGCAGCTTGGGGACAGGGTCTGGAAACACCATATATTTT
CASSLGTGSGNTIYF
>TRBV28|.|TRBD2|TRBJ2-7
TGTGCCAGCAGGCCGGGGGGGCAGACTATCCCACTGCGGGGGTACTTC
CASRPGGQTIPLRGYF
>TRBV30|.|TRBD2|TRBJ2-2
TGTGCCTGGAGTGGGCTAGCGGGTTATGACACCGGGGAGCTGTTTTTT
CAWSGLAGYDTGELFF
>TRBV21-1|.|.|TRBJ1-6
TGTGCCAGCAGCAATGGCGACAGGGGGGAAAGCTCTAATTCACCCCTCCACTTT
CASSNGDRGESSNSPLHF
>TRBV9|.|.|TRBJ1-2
TGTGCCAGCAGCGTAGGGGCAGAACTCTATGGCTACACCTTC
CASSVGAELYGYTF
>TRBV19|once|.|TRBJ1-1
TGTGCCAGTAGTAAGACAGGGAACACTGAAGCTTTCTTT
CASSKTGNTEAFF
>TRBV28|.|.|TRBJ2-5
TGTGCCAGCAGACCCGATGGTACAGGGCGGGCGGAGACCCAGTACTTC
CASRPDGTGRAETQYF
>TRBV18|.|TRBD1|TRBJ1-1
TGTGCCAGCTCTGTGGTAGGGGGCGTCACTGAAGCTTTCTTT
CASSVVGGVTEAFF
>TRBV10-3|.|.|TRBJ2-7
TGTGCCATCAGCAGGGAAACCTACGAGCAGTACTTC
CAISRETYEQYF
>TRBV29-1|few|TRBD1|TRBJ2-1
TGCAGCGGAGGACGGGACAGGTACAATGAGCAGTTCTTC
CSGGRDRYNEQFF
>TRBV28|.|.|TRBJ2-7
TGTGCCAGCAGTTATAGCGGAACCCCATACGAGCAGTACTTC
CASSYSGTPYEQYF